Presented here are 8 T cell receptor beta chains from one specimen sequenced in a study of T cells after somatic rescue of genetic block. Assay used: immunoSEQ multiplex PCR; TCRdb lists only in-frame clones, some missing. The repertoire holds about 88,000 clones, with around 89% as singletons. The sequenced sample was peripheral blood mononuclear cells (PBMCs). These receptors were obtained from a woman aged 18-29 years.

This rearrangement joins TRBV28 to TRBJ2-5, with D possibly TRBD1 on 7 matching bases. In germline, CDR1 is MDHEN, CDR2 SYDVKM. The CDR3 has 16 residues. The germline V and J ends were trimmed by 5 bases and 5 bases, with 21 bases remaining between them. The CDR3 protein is CASSLTGTLRGETQYF. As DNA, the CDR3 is TGTGCCAGCAGTCTGACCGGGACTCTCAGGGGGGAGACCCAGTACTTC.

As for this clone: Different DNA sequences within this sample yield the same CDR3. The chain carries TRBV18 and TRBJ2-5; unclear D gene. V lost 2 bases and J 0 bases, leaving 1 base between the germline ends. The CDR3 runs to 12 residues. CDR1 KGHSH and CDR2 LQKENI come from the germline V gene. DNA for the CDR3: TGTGCCAGCTCACCAAACCAAGAGACCCAGTACTTC. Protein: CASSPNQETQYF.

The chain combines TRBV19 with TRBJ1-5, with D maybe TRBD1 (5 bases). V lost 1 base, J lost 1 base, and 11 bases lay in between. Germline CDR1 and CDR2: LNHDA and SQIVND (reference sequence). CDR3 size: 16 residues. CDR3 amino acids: CASSIVRVSSNQPQHF. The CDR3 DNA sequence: TGTGCCAGTAGTATAGTCAGGGTTAGCAGCAATCAGCCCCAGCATTTT.

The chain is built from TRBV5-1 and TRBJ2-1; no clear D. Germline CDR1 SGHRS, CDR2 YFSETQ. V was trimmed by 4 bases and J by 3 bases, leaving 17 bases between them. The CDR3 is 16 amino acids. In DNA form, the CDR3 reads TGCGCCAGCAGCCCGACCGCCGGGCGAGTCTACAATGAGCAGTTCTTC. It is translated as CASSPTAGRVYNEQFF.

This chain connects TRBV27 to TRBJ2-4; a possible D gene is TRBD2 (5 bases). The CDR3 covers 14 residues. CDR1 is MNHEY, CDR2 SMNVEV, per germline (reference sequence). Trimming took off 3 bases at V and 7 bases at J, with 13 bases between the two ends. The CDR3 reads CASSFEGVSNIQYF. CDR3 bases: TGTGCCAGCAGTTTCGAGGGAGTGAGTAACATTCAGTACTTC.

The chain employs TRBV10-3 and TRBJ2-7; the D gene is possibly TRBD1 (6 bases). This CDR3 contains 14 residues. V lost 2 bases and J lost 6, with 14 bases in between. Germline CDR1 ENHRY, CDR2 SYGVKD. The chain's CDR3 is CAISETWPGAEQYF. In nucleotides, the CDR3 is TGTGCCATCAGTGAGACCTGGCCAGGGGCCGAGCAGTACTTC.

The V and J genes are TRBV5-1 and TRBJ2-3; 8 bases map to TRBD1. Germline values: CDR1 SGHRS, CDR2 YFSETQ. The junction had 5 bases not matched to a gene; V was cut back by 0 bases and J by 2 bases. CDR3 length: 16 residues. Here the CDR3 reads CASSLADRGFTDTQYF. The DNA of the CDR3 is TGCGCCAGCAGCTTGGCCGACAGGGGATTCACAGATACGCAGTATTTT.

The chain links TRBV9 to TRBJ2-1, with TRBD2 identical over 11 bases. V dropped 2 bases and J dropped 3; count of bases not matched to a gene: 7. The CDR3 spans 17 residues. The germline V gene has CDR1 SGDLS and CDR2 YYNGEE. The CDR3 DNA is TGTGCCAGCAGCGTCCGGACTAGCGGGCTAAGCTACAATGAGCAGTTCTTC. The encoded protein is CASSVRTSGLSYNEQFF.